The 8 T cell receptor beta chains below all came from one sample that was sequenced in a study of blood T cell repertoires in COVID-19. TCRdb's copy holds only in-frame clones and misses some; the assay was immunoSEQ multiplex PCR. The data show 100,000 or so clones, approximately 88% seen once. The sequenced material came from peripheral blood. The receptor set was obtained from a human donor in a cohort sampled during active COVID-19.

V and J are TRBV6-5 and TRBJ1-1, with D unresolved. Germline V gives CDR1 MNHEY, CDR2 SVGAGI. V was clipped by 0 bases and J by 5 bases, with 13 bases between them. The length of the CDR3 is 15 residues. The CDR3 sequence is CASSYSGGSRTEAFF. The CDR3 DNA follows: TGTGCCAGCAGTTACTCAGGAGGGTCAAGAACTGAAGCTTTCTTT.

The chain recombines TRBV5-1 with TRBJ2-5, with D tentatively TRBD2 (6 bases). CDR1 is SGHRS and CDR2 is YFSETQ in the germline V gene. V lost 5 bases to trimming and J lost 5 bases, with 16 bases between them. This CDR3 comprises 14 residues. The DNA for the CDR3 is TGCGCCAGCAGTCTGGGGACTCCCTCGGAGACCCAGTACTTC. Translating gives CASSLGTPSETQYF. Complete variable domain (other parts from reference TRBV5-1 and TRBJ2-5): KAGVTQTPRYLIKTRGQQVTLSCSPISGHRSVSWYQQTPGQGLQFLFEYFSETQRNKGNFPGRFSGRQFSNSRSEMNVSTLELGDSALYLCASSLGTPSETQYFGPGTRLLVL.

V gene TRBV2 combines with J gene TRBJ2-7; a weak D match, TRBD2 (5 bases). This CDR3 comprises 14 residues. V was pared by 7 bases and J by 2 bases, with 15 bases between. Germline V lookup: CDR1 SNHLY, CDR2 FYNNEI. CDR3 coding DNA: TGTGCCAGCACCTACCTGAGGGAAGCCTACGAGCAGTACTTC. Translated: CASTYLREAYEQYF.

This clone was counted a single time. V gene TRBV4-3 combines with J gene TRBJ1-1; a possible D gene is TRBD1 (6 bases). V was pared by 4 bases and J by 0 bases, with 15 bases between. The V gene's germline CDR1 is LGHNA and CDR2 YSLEER. CDR3 length: 16 amino acids. The CDR3 protein is CASSPWTDWMNTEAFF. For the CDR3, the DNA is TGCGCCAGCAGCCCCTGGACAGATTGGATGAACACTGAAGCTTTCTTT.

This clone was seen a few times. The V and J genes are TRBV7-9 and TRBJ2-7; TRBD2 might be the D (5 bases). The CDR3 consists of 18 residues. Trimming removed 0 bases at V and 3 bases at J, with 21 bases between. Germline CDR1 SEHNR, CDR2 FQNEAQ (reference sequence). This chain's CDR3 is CASSLAHLEAGRDYEQYF. DNA for the CDR3: TGTGCCAGCAGCTTAGCGCATCTAGAGGCGGGCCGCGACTACGAGCAGTACTTC.

The chain is built from TRBV2 and TRBJ1-2; D is uncertain. The CDR3 is 14 residues long. Trimming pared 5 bases from V and 4 bases from J, leaving 14 bases between. Germline V CDR1 and CDR2: SNHLY, FYNNEI. CDR3 sequence: CASSLGRALYGYTF. The CDR3 coding sequence is TGTGCCAGCAGTTTGGGCCGCGCACTCTATGGCTACACCTTC.

This chain joins TRBV4-1 and TRBJ2-5; 9 bases match TRBD2. This CDR3 has 17 residues. Trimming at V came to 4 bases and at J to 4 bases, leaving 13 bases not matched to a gene. The germline V gene has CDR1 MGHRA and CDR2 YSYEKL. The CDR3 DNA sequence: TGCGCCAGCAGCCCTCACTTGGCGGGGGGGCGGGGAGAGACCCAGTACTTC. Protein product: CASSPHLAGGRGETQYF.

This clone was detected once. V gene TRBV5-1 combines with J gene TRBJ2-3; 7 positions match TRBD1. The junction had 4 bases not matched to a gene; V was cut back by 4 bases and J by 2 bases. The CDR3 sequence is 14 residues long. Germline-derived CDR1 and CDR2 are SGHRS and YFSETQ. CDR3 region: CASSPGQPTDTQYF. The CDR3 region has the DNA TGCGCCAGCAGCCCGGGACAGCCCACAGATACGCAGTATTTT.